The T cell receptor beta chain described here comes from a study of technical replicates of blood from a few donors. The method was immunoSEQ multiplex PCR; TCRdb's version includes in-frame clones alone and lacks a portion of them. The sample yields tens of thousands of clones, 96% seen once. Germline trimming cut 1 base from V and 4 bases from J; bases unmatched to any gene: 5. Germline V gives CDR1 SGHAT, CDR2 FQNNGV. The CDR3 spans 16 residues. This TCR derives from a human donor in good health. The rearrangement joins TRBV11-2 to TRBJ2-3, with 10 bases lining up with TRBD2. Sequencing was carried out using T cells isolated from PBMCs. CDR3 residues: CASSLASGGNADTQYF. The CDR3 bases are TGTGCCAGCAGCTTAGCTAGCGGGGGTAACGCAGATACGCAGTATTTT.